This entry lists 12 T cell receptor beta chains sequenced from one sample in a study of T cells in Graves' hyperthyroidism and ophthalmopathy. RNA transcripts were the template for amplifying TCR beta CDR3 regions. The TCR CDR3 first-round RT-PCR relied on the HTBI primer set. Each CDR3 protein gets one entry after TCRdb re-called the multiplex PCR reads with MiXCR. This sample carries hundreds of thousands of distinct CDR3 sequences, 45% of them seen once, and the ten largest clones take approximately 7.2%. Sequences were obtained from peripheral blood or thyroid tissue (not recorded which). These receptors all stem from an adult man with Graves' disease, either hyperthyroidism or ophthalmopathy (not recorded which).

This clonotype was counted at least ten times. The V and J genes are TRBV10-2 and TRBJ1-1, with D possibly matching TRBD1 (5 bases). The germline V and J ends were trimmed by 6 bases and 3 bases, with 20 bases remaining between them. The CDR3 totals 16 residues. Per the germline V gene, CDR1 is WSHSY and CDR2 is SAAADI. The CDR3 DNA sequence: TGCGCCAGCAGGGCAGGGTTCCAGCTTTGGGACACTGAAGCTTTCTTT. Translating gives CASRAGFQLWDTEAFF.

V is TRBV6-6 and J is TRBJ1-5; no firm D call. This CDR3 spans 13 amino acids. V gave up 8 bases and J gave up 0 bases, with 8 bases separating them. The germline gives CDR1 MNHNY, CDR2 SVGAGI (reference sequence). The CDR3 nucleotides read TGTGCCAGCGACGAATTTAGCAATCAGCCCCAGCATTTT. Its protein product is CASDEFSNQPQHF.

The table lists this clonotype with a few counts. As DNA, the CDR3 is TGTGCCAGCAGCTCAACAGGTAACCCTGAAGCTTTCTTT. Protein product: CASSSTGNPEAFF. The gene calls are TRBV7-9 and TRBJ1-1, with D possibly being TRBD1 (5 bases). Germline V gene lookup returns CDR1 SEHNR and CDR2 FQNEAQ (reference sequence). The V and J ends lost 4 bases and 6 bases respectively, with 12 bases between them. This CDR3 is 13 amino acids long.

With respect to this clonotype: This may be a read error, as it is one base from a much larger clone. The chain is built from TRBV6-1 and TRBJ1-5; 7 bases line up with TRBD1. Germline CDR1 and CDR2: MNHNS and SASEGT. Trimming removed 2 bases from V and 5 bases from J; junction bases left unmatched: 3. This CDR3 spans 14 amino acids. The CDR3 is CASSEQGGYQPQHF. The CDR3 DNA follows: TGTGCCAGCAGTGAACAGGGGGGCTATCAGCCCCAGCATTTT.

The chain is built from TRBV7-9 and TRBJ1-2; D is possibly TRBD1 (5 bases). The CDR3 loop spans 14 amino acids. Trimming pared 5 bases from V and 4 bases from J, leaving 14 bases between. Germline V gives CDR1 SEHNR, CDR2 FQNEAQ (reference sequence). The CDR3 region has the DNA TGTGCCAGCAGCGCCAGCCGGGGGGGCTATGGCTACACCTTC. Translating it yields CASSASRGGYGYTF.

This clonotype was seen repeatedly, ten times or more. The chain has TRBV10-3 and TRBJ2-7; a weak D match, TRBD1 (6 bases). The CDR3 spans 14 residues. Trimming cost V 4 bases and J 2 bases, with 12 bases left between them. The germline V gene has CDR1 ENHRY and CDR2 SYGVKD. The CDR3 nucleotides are TGTGCCATCAGTGTGTCAGGGGCCACCTACGAGCAGTACTTC. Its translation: CAISVSGATYEQYF.

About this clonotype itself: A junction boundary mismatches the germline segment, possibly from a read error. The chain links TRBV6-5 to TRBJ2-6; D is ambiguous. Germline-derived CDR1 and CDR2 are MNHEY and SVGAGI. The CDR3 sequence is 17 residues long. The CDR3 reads CAISYLSLSSGANVLTF. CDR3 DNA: TGTGCCATCAGTTACTTGTCCCTCAGCTCTGGGGCCAACGTCCTGACTTTC.

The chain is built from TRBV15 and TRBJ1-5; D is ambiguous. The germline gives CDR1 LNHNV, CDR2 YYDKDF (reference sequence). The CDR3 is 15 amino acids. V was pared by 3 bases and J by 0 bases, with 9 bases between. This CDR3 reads CATSSLEGSNQPQHF. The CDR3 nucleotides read TGTGCCACCAGCAGCTTAGAGGGTAGCAATCAGCCCCAGCATTTT.

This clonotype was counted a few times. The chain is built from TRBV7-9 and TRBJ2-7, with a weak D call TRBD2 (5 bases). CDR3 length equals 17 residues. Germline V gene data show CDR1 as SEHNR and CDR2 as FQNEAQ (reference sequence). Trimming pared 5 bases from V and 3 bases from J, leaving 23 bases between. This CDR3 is CASSQALAPIHLYEQYF. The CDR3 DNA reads TGTGCCAGCAGCCAAGCCCTAGCCCCAATTCACCTCTACGAGCAGTACTTC.

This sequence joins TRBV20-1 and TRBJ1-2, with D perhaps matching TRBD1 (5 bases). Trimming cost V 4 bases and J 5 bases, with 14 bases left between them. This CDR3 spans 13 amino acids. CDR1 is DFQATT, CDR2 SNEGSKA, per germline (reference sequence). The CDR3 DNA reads TGCAGTGCTAAGCGACAGTCATCTTATGGCTACACCTTC. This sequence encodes CSAKRQSSYGYTF.

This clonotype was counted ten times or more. Written as DNA, the CDR3 is TGTGCCAGCAGTGATGCGGCGGGAGCCGTTTACGAGCAGTACTTC. Translated, it gives CASSDAAGAVYEQYF. This rearrangement joins TRBV2 to TRBJ2-7; TRBD2 agrees at 7 bases. The V gene's germline CDR1 is SNHLY and CDR2 FYNNEI. CDR3 size: 15 residues. Trimming cost V 3 bases and J 4 bases; bases outside gene matches: 9.

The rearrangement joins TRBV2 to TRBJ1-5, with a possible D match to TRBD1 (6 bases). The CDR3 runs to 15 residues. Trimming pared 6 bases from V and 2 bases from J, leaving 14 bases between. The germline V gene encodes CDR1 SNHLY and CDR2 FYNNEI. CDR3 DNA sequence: TGTGCCAGCAGGCGGGGGGCAGGTGGCAATCAGCCCCAGCATTTT. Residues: CASRRGAGGNQPQHF.